The subject of this entry is one T cell receptor (beta chain). Its target is not known. Assay: immunoSEQ multiplex PCR; the TCRdb copy retains only in-frame clones and omits some. The profile shows some 45,000 clones, 88% of them singletons. The data were taken from a study of ipilimumab plus nivolumab after autologous stem cell transplantation. Study in general: Typical patient got 5 ipilimumab doses and fewer than 10 nivolumab doses (median). The myeloma cohort included high-risk transplant-naive patients and patients relapsing within 3 years of a first autologous transplant.

Regarding the study as a whole: Authors suggest TCR repertoire, Treg phenotype and gut microbiota support further study.

This CDR3 contains 13 residues. V gave up 8 bases and J gave up 5 bases, with 15 bases separating them. Germline V gene data show CDR1 as SNHLY and CDR2 as FYNNEI. Ipilimumab, 1 mg/kg, started 14 to 28 days after autologous transplant. The specimen was PBMCs, collected in a trial of ipilimumab plus nivolumab as post-transplant consolidation. The chain recombines TRBV2 with TRBJ2-5; possibly TRBD2 for D (6 bases). The origin of this receptor is a male donor with multiple myeloma. As DNA, the CDR3 is TGTGCCAGCGGCTGGAGGGCAGGGGAGACCCAGTACTTC. It specifies CASGWRAGETQYF. Full variable domain (remainder filled in from reference TRBV2 and TRBJ2-5): EPEVTQTPSHQVTQMGQEVILRCVPISNHLYFYWYRQILGQKVEFLVSFYNNEISEKSEIFDDQFSVERPDGSNFTLKIRSTKLEDSAMYFCASGWRAGETQYFGPGTRLLVL.